This TCR beta chain was profiled in a study of T cell responses to AZD1222 COVID-19 vaccine. Profiled with immunoSEQ multiplex PCR; TCRdb holds only in-frame clones, not every one. The sample carries 200,000 to 250,000 clones, about 92% recorded once. From germline, CDR1 is LGHDT and CDR2 YNNKEL (reference sequence). The CDR3 extends over 11 amino acids. The V end was cut by 7 bases, the J end by 8 bases, with 11 bases between. As for this clone: Its target is unknown.

General study findings and limits: Just five to seven people given AZD1222 tested seropositive at baseline. Spike-specific TCR breadth and depth rose after two AZD1222 doses. Vaccine-associated CD4 TCRs ranged over spike, dominating at 160-218 and 743-854. Every sample of the repertoires postdated the peak T cell response.

The chain joins TRBV3-1 (or the pseudogene TRBV3-2) to TRBJ1-2, with no clear D. Sequences were derived from peripheral blood, sampled on day 0 of MenACWY control vaccination. The sequence was obtained from an adult in good health. The CDR3 nucleotides read TGTGCCAGCATCGGTGGGGAGGGCTACACCTTC. Amino acid sequence: CASIGGEGYTF.